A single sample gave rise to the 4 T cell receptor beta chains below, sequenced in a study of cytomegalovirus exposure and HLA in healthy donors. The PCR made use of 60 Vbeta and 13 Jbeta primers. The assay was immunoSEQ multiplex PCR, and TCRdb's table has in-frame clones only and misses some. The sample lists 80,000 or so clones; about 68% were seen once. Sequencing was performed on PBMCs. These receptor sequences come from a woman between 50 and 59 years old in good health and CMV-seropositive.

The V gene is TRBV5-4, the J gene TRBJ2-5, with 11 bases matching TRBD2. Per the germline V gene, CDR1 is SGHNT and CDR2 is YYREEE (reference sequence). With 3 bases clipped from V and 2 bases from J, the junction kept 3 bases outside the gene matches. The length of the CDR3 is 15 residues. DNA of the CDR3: TGTGCCAGCAGCTCGGGACTAGCGGAGCAAGAGACCCAGTACTTC. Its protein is CASSSGLAEQETQYF.

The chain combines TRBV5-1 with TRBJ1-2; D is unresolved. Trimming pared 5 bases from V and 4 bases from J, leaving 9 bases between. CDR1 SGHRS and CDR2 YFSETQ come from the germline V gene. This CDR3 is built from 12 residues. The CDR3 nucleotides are TGCGCCAGCAGGGGCGTGAGCTATGGCTACACCTTC. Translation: CASRGVSYGYTF.

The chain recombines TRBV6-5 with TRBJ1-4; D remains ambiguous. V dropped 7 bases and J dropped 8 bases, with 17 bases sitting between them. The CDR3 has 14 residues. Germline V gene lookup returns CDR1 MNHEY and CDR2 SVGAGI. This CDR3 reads CASTPDLSREKLFF. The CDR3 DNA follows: TGTGCCAGCACGCCCGACTTATCCAGAGAAAAACTGTTTTTT.

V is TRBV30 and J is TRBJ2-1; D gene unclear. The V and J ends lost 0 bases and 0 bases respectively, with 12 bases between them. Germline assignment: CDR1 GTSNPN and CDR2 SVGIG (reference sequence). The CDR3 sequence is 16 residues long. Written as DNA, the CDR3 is TGTGCCTGGAGTGTACGGCAGGCGAGCTCCTACAATGAGCAGTTCTTC. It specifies CAWSVRQASSYNEQFF.